What follows are 13 T cell receptor beta chains derived from one specimen sequenced in a study of radiotherapy plus CTLA-4 blockade in lung cancer. Only in-frame clones appear in the TCRdb table, and some are missing; sequencing was by immunoSEQ multiplex PCR. The profile shows tens of thousands of clones, 76% of them singletons. The material was peripheral blood, obtained from a patient treated with radiotherapy plus ipilimumab. The origin of the receptors is a human donor with non-small cell lung cancer who had a complete response to radiotherapy plus ipilimumab.

This chain uses TRBV5-6 with TRBJ2-2; D is unclear. Per the germline V gene, CDR1 is SGHDT and CDR2 is YYEEEE. This CDR3 is 16 amino acids long. The V and J ends lost 0 bases and 1 base respectively, with 10 bases between them. The CDR3 coding sequence is TGTGCCAGCAGCTTGGTATCTAGTTGGAACACCGGGGAGCTGTTTTTT. This encodes CASSLVSSWNTGELFF.

Comments on this clone: Its ends do not fully match the called genes, so a read error is possible. The gene calls are TRBV7-7 and TRBJ2-1; perhaps TRBD2 as D (6 bases). The length of the CDR3 is 16 residues. CDR1 and CDR2 from the germline V gene are SSHAT and FNYEAQ (reference sequence). CDR3 coding DNA: TGTGCTAGCAGCTTAGGGGTCGGGAGCTCCTACAATGAGCAGTTCTTC. Translated, it gives CASSLGVGSSYNEQFF.

This chain connects TRBV2 to TRBJ2-7; tentative D call: TRBD2 (6 bases). The germline V gene encodes CDR1 SNHLY and CDR2 FYNNEI. The CDR3 consists of 13 residues. Between the trimmed V and J ends, which lost 5 bases and 7 bases, there was a span of 15 bases. CDR3 protein: CASSSGGRGEQYF. In DNA form, the CDR3 reads TGTGCCAGCAGTTCCGGGGGTCGAGGGGAGCAGTACTTC.

This clone was seen a single time. The chain links TRBV11-2 to TRBJ1-5; D may be TRBD1 (6 bases). Per the germline V gene, CDR1 is SGHAT and CDR2 is FQNNGV. V shed 7 bases and J shed 2 bases, with 27 bases lying between them. The CDR3 totals 19 residues. The CDR3 DNA follows: TGTGCCAGCATTCCTCCGATATGTCAGGGGTTAGTCCGCAATCAGCCCCAGCATTTT. Protein product: CASIPPICQGLVRNQPQHF.

This clone is a singleton in its sample. This chain uses TRBV4-3 with TRBJ1-4, with D possibly being TRBD1 (6 bases). Germline V gene lookup returns CDR1 LGHNA and CDR2 YSLEER. The CDR3 contains 18 residues. Between the trimmed V and J ends, which lost 0 bases and 8 bases, there was a span of 22 bases. Here the CDR3 reads CASSQEWGTGSFGEKLFF. For the CDR3, the DNA is TGCGCCAGCAGCCAAGAATGGGGAACAGGGAGCTTCGGGGAAAAACTGTTTTTT.

This clone was picked up a small number of times. The chain uses TRBV15 and TRBJ1-6, with 7 bases lining up with TRBD1. The V segment lost 5 bases and the J segment 3 bases; nucleotides outside the gene matches: 13. CDR1 and CDR2 from the germline V gene are LNHNV and YYDKDF (reference sequence). The CDR3 spans 18 residues. The CDR3 sequence is CATSSASPGQFYNSPLHF. CDR3 coding DNA: TGTGCCACCAGCTCAGCTAGCCCGGGACAGTTCTATAATTCACCCCTCCACTTT.

The table lists this clone with a few counts. CDR3: CASSLQGPYTGELFF. The CDR3 DNA sequence: TGTGCCAGCAGCTTACAGGGGCCGTACACCGGGGAGCTGTTTTTT. The chain uses TRBV7-2 and TRBJ2-2; maybe TRBD1 (6 bases). The length of the CDR3 is 15 residues. Looked up from germline, CDR1 is SGHTA and CDR2 is FQGNSA. Between the trimmed V and J ends, which lost 2 bases and 3 bases, there was a span of 10 bases. The variable domain in full, with the rest retrieved from reference TRBV7-2 and TRBJ2-2, is GAGVSQSPSNKVTEKGKDVELRCDPISGHTALYWYRQSLGQGLEFLIYFQGNSAPDKSGLPSDRFSAERTGGSVSTLTIQRTQQEDSAVYLCASSLQGPYTGELFFGEGSRLTVL.

This sequence joins TRBV7-3 and TRBJ2-2; 11 positions agree with TRBD1. Germline lookup yields CDR1 SGHTA and CDR2 FQGTGA. V dropped 4 bases and J dropped 7; count of bases not matched to a gene: 11. The CDR3 loop spans 17 amino acids. As DNA, the CDR3 is TGTGCCAGCAGCTACGGATCGGGACAGGGGGTAATCGGGGAGCTGTTTTTT. Its translation is CASSYGSGQGVIGELFF.

The chain joins TRBV4-2 to TRBJ2-7; 11 bases line up with TRBD2. V lost 1 base to trimming and J lost 3 bases; unmatched junction nucleotides: 5. CDR3 length: 16 amino acids. The germline CDR1 and CDR2 sequences are LGHNA and YNFKEQ. The CDR3 sequence is CASSQVLAGGVYEQYF. DNA of the CDR3: TGTGCCAGCAGCCAAGTCTTAGCGGGAGGGGTCTACGAGCAGTACTTC.

This clone was recorded a few times. The chain joins TRBV19 to TRBJ1-4, with D hard to call. V was cut by 6 bases and J by 8 bases, with 13 bases left in between. Germline-derived CDR1 and CDR2 are LNHDA and SQIVND (reference sequence). CDR3 length: 13 amino acids. The CDR3 region is CASRRAVLEKLFF. The CDR3 DNA reads as TGTGCCAGTAGGAGGGCAGTTCTGGAAAAACTGTTTTTT.

The V gene is TRBV5-1, the J gene TRBJ1-4; D is unresolved. V lost 0 bases and J lost 8, with 8 bases in between. The CDR3 loop spans 13 amino acids. Germline CDR1 reads SGHRS; CDR2 reads YFSETQ. The CDR3 DNA follows: TGCGCCAGCAGCTTGGATAGCGCGGAAAAACTGTTTTTT. This gives the protein CASSLDSAEKLFF. The variable domain in full, completed from reference TRBV5-1 and TRBJ1-4, reads KAGVTQTPRYLIKTRGQQVTLSCSPISGHRSVSWYQQTPGQGLQFLFEYFSETQRNKGNFPGRFSGRQFSNSRSEMNVSTLELGDSALYLCASSLDSAEKLFFGSGTQLSVL.

This chain links TRBV19 with TRBJ1-5; 8 bases are a match to TRBD1. Trimming at V came to 10 bases and at J to 7 bases, leaving 12 bases not matched to a gene. Germline CDR1 and CDR2: LNHDA and SQIVND (reference sequence). This CDR3 contains 14 residues. The CDR3 region is CATSDRVISQPQHF. In DNA form, the CDR3 reads TGTGCCACTTCGGACAGGGTGATAAGCCAGCCCCAGCATTTT.

V gene TRBV25-1 combines with J gene TRBJ2-4, with 10 positions matching TRBD1. Germline V CDR1 and CDR2: MGHDK, SYGVNS. Unmatched junction bases numbered 10, after V lost 4 bases and J lost 7 bases. The CDR3 covers 16 residues. The DNA of the CDR3 is TGTGCCAGCAGTGGACCGGGACAGGGGCATGGTAACATTCAGTACTTC. It is translated as CASSGPGQGHGNIQYF.